The 32 T cell receptor beta chains reported below all come from one sample, sequenced in a study of cytomegalovirus exposure and HLA in healthy donors. PCR was performed using 60 Vbeta and 13 Jbeta primers. TCRdb keeps only in-frame clones here, not all; method: immunoSEQ multiplex PCR. The profile shows around 94,000 clones, about 72% of them singletons. Sequenced input: PBMCs. The receptors here all came from a woman aged 55-69 years in good health and CMV-seropositive.

The chain has TRBV9 and TRBJ2-2, with TRBD1 as a possible D gene (5 bases). From germline, CDR1 is SGDLS and CDR2 YYNGEE. The CDR3 covers 15 residues. Trimming removed 2 bases at V and 2 bases at J, with 10 bases between. The DNA for the CDR3 is TGTGCCAGCAGCGTCCAGGGATCTAACACCGGGGAGCTGTTTTTT. This encodes CASSVQGSNTGELFF. Complete variable domain (other parts from reference TRBV9 and TRBJ2-2): DSGVTQTPKHLITATGQRVTLRCSPRSGDLSVYWYQQSLDQGLQFLIQYYNGEERAKGNILERFSAQQFPDLHSELNLSSLELGDSALYFCASSVQGSNTGELFFGEGSRLTVL.

The J gene is TRBJ1-2, the V gene TRBV30, with a tentative D call TRBD1 (5 bases). Germline loops: CDR1 GTSNPN, CDR2 SVGIG (reference sequence). This CDR3 is 15 amino acids long. Trimming removed 4 bases from V and 3 bases from J, with 18 bases in between. CDR3 region: CAWIWGPGLHYGYTF. CDR3 DNA: TGTGCCTGGATATGGGGCCCGGGCCTTCACTATGGCTACACCTTC.

V and J are TRBV29-1 and TRBJ2-7; 7 bases are a match to TRBD1. The V gene end was trimmed by 7 bases and the J gene end by 0 bases; junction bases not matched to a gene: 6. The CDR3 length is 13 residues. Germline V gene sequence: CDR1 SQVTM, CDR2 ANQGSEA. The CDR3 DNA reads TGCAGCGGTAAAGACAGGGTCTCCTACGAGCAGTACTTC. Translating gives CSGKDRVSYEQYF.

The DNA for the CDR3 is TGTGCCAGCAGTTACTCGAGAAGTACTAACTATGGCTACACCTTC. This gives the protein CASSYSRSTNYGYTF. V and J are TRBV6-6 and TRBJ1-2, with no clear D. The CDR3 has 15 amino acids. CDR1 is MNHNY, CDR2 SVGAGI, per germline (reference sequence). V was cut by 0 bases and J by 0 bases, with 8 bases left in between.

The CDR3 nucleotides are TGTGCCAGTAATACAGGGTTCTATGGCTACACCTTC. It codes for CASNTGFYGYTF. The chain is built from TRBV19 and TRBJ1-2, with a possible D match to TRBD1 (6 bases). The V gene lost 7 bases and the J gene lost 4 bases, with 10 bases spanning the gap. Germline V gene sequence: CDR1 LNHDA, CDR2 SQIVND (reference sequence). The CDR3 is 12 residues long.

Relative to its sample, this clone is medium-sized. The genes are TRBV2 and TRBJ1-5; 7 bases are a match to TRBD1. Unmatched junction bases numbered 8, after V lost 5 bases and J lost 1 base. Germline V lookup: CDR1 SNHLY, CDR2 FYNNEI. The CDR3 covers 16 residues. The chain's CDR3 is CASSRPGTESNQPQHF. The CDR3 coding sequence is TGTGCCAGCAGTCGCCCCGGGACAGAGAGCAATCAGCCCCAGCATTTT.

V usage is TRBV29-1 and J usage is TRBJ2-2, with D possibly matching TRBD2 (7 bases). The germline V gene encodes CDR1 SQVTM and CDR2 ANQGSEA. There are 14 residues in the CDR3. DNA for the CDR3: TGCAGTATTAGGGGGGGTGGGGACACCGGGGAGCTGTTTTTT. This sequence encodes CSIRGGGDTGELFF.

This clone appeared a single time. The junction and the germline gene differ at one end; a read error may be behind it. The V gene is TRBV28, the J gene TRBJ2-3; 7 bases fit TRBD1. CDR3 length equals 13 residues. Germline CDR1 reads MDHEN; CDR2 reads SYDVKM. CDR3 sequence (DNA): TGTGCCAGCACCCGACAGGGCAGCCTAGCCGGTGATTTT. It yields the protein CASTRQGSLAGDF. Full variable domain (remainder filled in from reference TRBV28 and TRBJ2-3): DVKVTQSSRYLVKRTGEKVFLECVQDMDHENMFWYRQDPGLGLRLIYFSYDVKMKEKGDIPEGYSVSREKKERFSLILESASTNQTSMYLCASTRQGSLAGDFGPGTRLTVL.

This chain joins TRBV7-9 and TRBJ2-1, with 7 nucleotides matching TRBD1. With V trimmed by 5 bases and J by 15 bases, 19 bases remained unmatched. This CDR3 has 15 residues. CDR1 and CDR2 (germline): SEHNR, FQNEAQ (reference sequence). The CDR3 DNA reads TGTGCCAGCAGCCCGAGCTACAGGGGTCTAGAATATACGTTCTTC. It specifies CASSPSYRGLEYTFF.

This chain links TRBV19 with TRBJ2-1, with 8 bases lining up with TRBD2. The V gene end was trimmed by 3 bases and the J gene end by 5 bases; junction bases not matched to a gene: 6. The germline V gene encodes CDR1 LNHDA and CDR2 SQIVND (reference sequence). The CDR3 is 15 residues long. The CDR3 here is CASSISRLANNEQFF. DNA for the CDR3: TGTGCCAGTAGTATCTCTCGACTAGCGAACAATGAGCAGTTCTTC.

This clone appeared once. DNA of the CDR3: TGTGCCAGCAGCACCTTAGACAGGGCAGGAGGAAACACCATATATTTT. Protein: CASSTLDRAGGNTIYF. The chain couples TRBV9 to TRBJ1-3, with 7 nucleotides matching TRBD1. Germline assignment: CDR1 SGDLS and CDR2 YYNGEE. With 4 bases clipped from V and 4 bases from J, the junction kept 11 bases outside the gene matches. This CDR3 region has 16 residues.

The genes are TRBV4-1 and TRBJ1-5, with D unresolved. In germline, CDR1 is MGHRA, CDR2 YSYEKL. CDR3 length: 16 amino acids. Between the trimmed V and J ends, which lost 1 base and 4 bases, there was a span of 14 bases. The chain's CDR3 is CASSQVSATRNQPQHF. The CDR3 region has the DNA TGCGCCAGCAGCCAAGTCTCCGCGACACGAAATCAGCCCCAGCATTTT.

The CDR3 nucleotides read TGCGCCAGCAGTCAATGCGGGAGTAGGTACGAGCAGTACTTC. Translation gives CASSQCGSRYEQYF. The chain uses TRBV23-1 and TRBJ2-7, with 7 bases identical to TRBD2. TRBV23-1 is an ORF; its function is uncertain. The CDR3 has 14 amino acids. Trimming took 1 base from V and 4 from J; bases not matched to a gene: 4.

The rearrangement joins TRBV18 to TRBJ2-1; unclear D gene. CDR1 is KGHSH, CDR2 LQKENI, per germline. Trimming pared 6 bases from V and 7 bases from J, leaving 13 bases between. The CDR3 loop spans 13 amino acids. CDR3 sequence (DNA): TGTGCCAGCTCGCTTCGTTGGAGTAATGAGCAGTTCTTC. Its translation: CASSLRWSNEQFF.

The rearrangement uses TRBV4-1 and TRBJ2-7, with a possible D match to TRBD2 (6 bases). CDR1 is MGHRA and CDR2 is YSYEKL in the germline V gene. Trimming took off 4 bases at V and 4 bases at J, with 20 bases between the two ends. The CDR3 totals 16 residues. The CDR3, as DNA: TGCGCCAGCAGCCTCCAGACTGGAGGGCCTGAATACGAGCAGTACTTC. Residues: CASSLQTGGPEYEQYF.

The chain uses TRBV5-1 and TRBJ2-7; 16 nucleotides agree with TRBD2. This CDR3 region has 17 residues. Germline trimming cut 5 bases from V and 4 bases from J; bases unmatched to any gene: 9. Germline CDR1 and CDR2: SGHRS and YFSETQ. This CDR3 is CASRQAPGLAGGYEQYF. As DNA, the CDR3 is TGCGCCAGCAGGCAGGCTCCGGGACTAGCGGGAGGGTACGAGCAGTACTTC.

V usage is TRBV5-1 and J usage is TRBJ2-2; TRBD1 aligns across 7 bases. After removal of 3 bases from V and 3 bases from J, the junction contained 5 bases not matched to a gene. Germline assignment: CDR1 SGHRS and CDR2 YFSETQ. CDR3 size: 15 residues. In DNA form, the CDR3 reads TGCGCCAGCAGCTGGCGACAGGGCGACACCGGGGAGCTGTTTTTT. Translating it yields CASSWRQGDTGELFF.

The sample holds one count of this clone. This rearrangement joins TRBV5-4 to TRBJ2-1; 11 bases fit TRBD1. The V and J ends lost 2 bases and 4 bases, in that order; junction bases with no gene match: 5. The CDR3 consists of 16 residues. CDR1 and CDR2 from the germline V gene are SGHNT and YYREEE (reference sequence). CDR3 sequence: CASSFGTGGAYNEQFF. CDR3 nucleotide sequence: TGTGCCAGCAGCTTCGGGACAGGGGGGGCTTACAATGAGCAGTTCTTC.

This clone was seen a handful of times. The chain has TRBV28 and TRBJ1-1, with TRBD1 as a possible D gene (6 bases). The CDR3 is 12 amino acids. V was trimmed by 8 bases and J by 5 bases, leaving 12 bases between them. The germline V gene has CDR1 MDHEN and CDR2 SYDVKM. This CDR3 reads CASGWGLTEAFF. The DNA of the CDR3 is TGTGCCAGCGGGTGGGGGCTAACTGAAGCTTTCTTT.

This clone was seen a handful of times. CDR3 DNA sequence: TGCGCCAGCAGCTTGGCACAGTCGAACACTGAAGCTTTCTTT. This translates into CASSLAQSNTEAFF. This chain links TRBV5-1 with TRBJ1-1; no firm D call. The CDR3 runs 14 residues. CDR1 is SGHRS and CDR2 is YFSETQ in the germline V gene. V lost 0 bases and J 1 base, leaving 7 bases between the germline ends.

This rearrangement joins TRBV5-6 to TRBJ2-3, with 8 bases lining up with TRBD2. The trim removed 4 bases at V and 0 bases at J, leaving 4 bases unmatched. CDR3 size: 15 residues. Germline CDR1 is SGHDT and CDR2 is YYEEEE. CDR3 DNA sequence: TGTGCCAGCAGCCCCCCTAGCGGGAGCACAGATACGCAGTATTTT. Protein sequence: CASSPPSGSTDTQYF.

V usage is TRBV30 and J usage is TRBJ2-2; 9 positions agree with TRBD1. Losses at the gene ends were 3 bases for V and 1 base for J; bases not matched to a gene: 0. Germline CDR1 GTSNPN, CDR2 SVGIG (reference sequence). This CDR3 region has 14 residues. In nucleotides, the CDR3 is TGTGCCTGGAGGACAGGGGGGAACACCGGGGAGCTGTTTTTT. It specifies CAWRTGGNTGELFF.

The chain has TRBV2 and TRBJ2-3; the match to TRBD1 covers 7 bases. V shed 3 bases, J shed 0 bases, and the junction held 0 bases outside the gene matches. The CDR3 length is 14 residues. CDR1 SNHLY and CDR2 FYNNEI come from the germline V gene. For the CDR3, the DNA is TGTGCCAGCAGTGAGGGACAGAGCACAGATACGCAGTATTTT. Its translation is CASSEGQSTDTQYF.

The V gene is TRBV7-6, the J gene TRBJ2-1; 13 bases are a match to TRBD2. Trimming cost V 1 base and J 2 bases; bases outside gene matches: 2. In germline, CDR1 is SGHVS, CDR2 FNYEAQ. The CDR3 extends over 17 amino acids. CDR3 loop: CASSLVGLAGTYNEQFF. The CDR3 bases are TGTGCCAGCAGCTTAGTGGGACTAGCGGGAACCTACAATGAGCAGTTCTTC.

This chain links TRBV11-2 with TRBJ1-5; no definite D call. The CDR3 sequence is 15 residues long. Germline CDR1 SGHAT, CDR2 FQNNGV. The ends were cut back, 1 base at V and 0 bases at J, with 7 bases in the middle. CDR3 in DNA: TGTGCCAGCAGCTTAGGCCAGTCTAGCAATCAGCCCCAGCATTTT. It encodes CASSLGQSSNQPQHF. The whole variable domain, remainder taken from reference TRBV11-2 and TRBJ1-5, is EAGVAQSPRYKIIEKRQSVAFWCNPISGHATLYWYQQILGQGPKLLIQFQNNGVVDDSQLPKDRFSAERLKGVDSTLKIQPAKLEDSAVYLCASSLGQSSNQPQHFGDGTRLSIL.

This rearrangement joins TRBV27 to TRBJ2-1; 10 bases match TRBD2. Trimming cost V 6 bases and J 6 bases; bases outside gene matches: 5. This CDR3 spans 14 amino acids. Germline values: CDR1 MNHEY, CDR2 SMNVEV (reference sequence). CDR3 nucleotides: TGTGCCAGCAGATATACTAGCGGGATCAATGAGCAGTTCTTC. Its protein product is CASRYTSGINEQFF.

The chain uses TRBV7-6 and TRBJ2-3, with D possibly being TRBD1 (6 bases). The V gene lost 1 base and the J gene lost 8 bases, with 16 bases spanning the gap. This CDR3 has 15 residues. Germline V lookup: CDR1 SGHVS, CDR2 FNYEAQ. The CDR3 DNA follows: TGTGCCAGCAGCTTAGAAGGCAGGGGAACTGGTACGCAGTATTTT. This encodes CASSLEGRGTGTQYF.

This clone was counted a few times. This chain links TRBV19 with TRBJ1-4; tentative D call: TRBD1 (6 bases). Germline CDR1 is LNHDA and CDR2 is SQIVND (reference sequence). Trimming removed 3 bases from V and 8 bases from J, with 13 bases in between. The CDR3 totals 14 residues. CDR3 sequence: CASSIRGAREKLFF. The CDR3 bases are TGTGCCAGTAGTATTCGGGGGGCTCGGGAAAAACTGTTTTTT.

The chain employs TRBV6-5 and TRBJ2-7, with TRBD2 matching over 8 bases. The CDR3 sequence is 14 residues long. Germline CDR1 and CDR2: MNHEY and SVGAGI. J gave up 2 bases and V 2 bases, and 2 bases lay outside the gene matches. CDR3 nucleotide sequence: TGTGCCAGCAGTTACGGCGGGGGGACCTACGAGCAGTACTTC. Protein product: CASSYGGGTYEQYF.

The J gene is TRBJ2-7, the V gene TRBV7-8; TRBD1 is a possible D gene (7 bases). V gave up 5 bases and J gave up 0 bases, with 11 bases separating them. CDR1 is SGHVS and CDR2 is FQNEAQ in the germline V gene. The CDR3 spans 14 residues. CDR3 sequence (DNA): TGTGCCAGCAGCCCGCGGGACAGCTCCTACGAGCAGTACTTC. The encoded protein is CASSPRDSSYEQYF.

As for this clone: The junction and the germline gene differ at one end; a read error may be behind it. The chain links TRBV2 to TRBJ1-2, with TRBD1 matching over 10 bases. This CDR3 contains 11 residues. Germline CDR1 is SNHLY and CDR2 is FYNNEI. CDR3: CASSVDRGHLF. DNA for the CDR3: TGTGCCAGCAGTGTCGACAGGGGGCATTTATTC.

This chain's CDR3 is CASRTVGLLAGDYNEQFF. The CDR3, as DNA: TGCGCCAGCAGGACCGTTGGGCTGCTAGCGGGGGACTACAATGAGCAGTTCTTC. V is TRBV10-2 and J is TRBJ2-1; 10 bases align to TRBD2. V lost 6 bases and J lost 3; bases outside the gene matches: 14. The CDR3 covers 18 residues. Germline CDR1 WSHSY, CDR2 SAAADI.